These T cell receptor beta chains were read from a single sample in a study of T cell repertoires in cytomegalovirus infection. TCRdb processed the reads anew with MiXCR; each CDR3 protein has one entry. This table holds 450,000 to 650,000 distinct CDR3 sequences, around 27% found once. Material: PBMCs. The receptors shown here come from a human donor in good health (CMV status not recorded). Some clones in this sample may be carry-over from other donors' samples. CDR3s include the opening cysteine and the closing phenylalanine or tryptophan. The order of the fields is V gene, CDR3 length, J gene, clone size, D gene, CDR3 protein, CDR3 DNA. The D gene is left open where the match is weak. Clone size is not always given. Where it is, it says once, few, many or a class for expanded clones.

V gene: TRBV7-2; CDR3 length: 15; J gene: TRBJ2-1; clone size: many; D gene: TRBD2; CDR3 protein: CASSLDGLAINEQFF; CDR3 DNA: TGTGCCAGCAGCTTAGATGGACTAGCGATCAATGAGCAGTTCTTC
V gene: TRBV24-1; CDR3 length: 15; J gene: TRBJ2-5; clone size: .; D gene: TRBD1; CDR3 protein: CATSDHGQGQETQYF; CDR3 DNA: TGTGCCACCAGTGATCACGGACAGGGGCAAGAGACCCAGTACTTC
V gene: TRBV12-5; CDR3 length: 16; J gene: TRBJ2-1; clone size: few; D gene: .; CDR3 protein: CASGSNRRLSYNEQFF; CDR3 DNA: TGTGCTAGTGGTTCCAACAGGAGACTCTCCTACAATGAGCAGTTCTTC
V gene: TRBV19; CDR3 length: 14; J gene: TRBJ2-3; clone size: .; D gene: TRBD2; CDR3 protein: CASSLRESSDTQYF; CDR3 DNA: TGTGCCAGTAGCTTGCGGGAGAGTTCAGATACGCAGTATTTT
V gene: TRBV28; CDR3 length: 14; J gene: TRBJ2-7; clone size: few; D gene: .; CDR3 protein: CASSSEPTGYEQYF; CDR3 DNA: TGTGCCAGCAGCTCCGAGCCGACAGGCTACGAGCAGTACTTC
V gene: TRBV12-3/TRBV12-4; CDR3 length: 13; J gene: TRBJ1-2; clone size: many; D gene: .; CDR3 protein: CASSPGQSYGYTF; CDR3 DNA: TGTGCCAGCAGTCCCGGACAGTCCTATGGCTACACCTTC
V gene: TRBV4-1; CDR3 length: 13; J gene: TRBJ2-3; clone size: .; D gene: .; CDR3 protein: CASSQPQADTQYF; CDR3 DNA: TGCGCCAGCAGCCAGCCACAGGCGGATACGCAGTATTTT
V gene: TRBV6-2/TRBV6-3; CDR3 length: 14; J gene: TRBJ2-2; clone size: .; D gene: TRBD1; CDR3 protein: CASSRTGESGELFF; CDR3 DNA: TGTGCCAGCAGTCGGACAGGGGAGTCCGGGGAGCTGTTTTTT
V gene: TRBV19; CDR3 length: 16; J gene: TRBJ1-2; clone size: few; D gene: TRBD1; CDR3 protein: CASSIGQGGGSYGYTF; CDR3 DNA: TGTGCCAGTAGTATTGGACAGGGAGGCGGCAGCTATGGCTACACCTTC
V gene: TRBV5-1; CDR3 length: 15; J gene: TRBJ2-7; clone size: few; D gene: TRBD1; CDR3 protein: CASSLWGQGNHEQYF; CDR3 DNA: TGCGCCAGCAGCTTGTGGGGACAGGGGAACCACGAGCAGTACTTC
V gene: TRBV2; CDR3 length: 15; J gene: TRBJ2-2; clone size: .; D gene: TRBD1; CDR3 protein: CARAQGPTNTGELFF; CDR3 DNA: TGTGCCAGGGCACAGGGGCCTACGAACACCGGGGAGCTGTTTTTT
V gene: TRBV19; CDR3 length: 13; J gene: TRBJ1-1; clone size: many; D gene: .; CDR3 protein: CASSTTGNTEAFF; CDR3 DNA: TGTGCCAGCAGTACTACAGGGAACACTGAAGCTTTCTTT
V gene: TRBV27; CDR3 length: 13; J gene: TRBJ1-2; clone size: .; D gene: .; CDR3 protein: CASSLYAENGYTF; CDR3 DNA: TGTGCCAGCAGTTTATATGCAGAGAATGGCTACACCTTC